This T cell receptor beta chain was found in a study of T cells in Graves' hyperthyroidism and ophthalmopathy. Amplification yielded TCR beta CDR3 regions, with RNA transcripts as the source. First-round RT-PCR of the TCR CDR3 relied on the HTBI primer set. TCRdb reprocessed the multiplex PCR reads via MiXCR and lists one record per CDR3 protein. The repertoire includes approximately 640,000 distinct CDR3 sequences, around 15% of them detected once, and 3.8% sits in the top ten. This clonotype turned up a few times. CDR1 and CDR2 from the germline V gene are DFQATT and SNEGSKA (reference sequence). The CDR3 is 13 residues long. Trimming cost V 6 bases and J 6 bases; bases outside gene matches: 11.

The sequencing input was blood. The chain couples TRBV20-1 to TRBJ2-7, with TRBD1 matching 7 bases. The receptor's source is a woman in her twenties or thirties with Graves' hyperthyroidism. The CDR3 DNA follows: TGCAGTGCCTACCGGGACAGCAGTGCCGAGCAGTACTTC. This encodes CSAYRDSSAEQYF.